This entry is about one T cell receptor (beta chain). What it recognizes is unknown. Researchers amplified the TCR beta CDR3 regions from RNA transcripts. When the TCR CDR3 underwent first-round RT-PCR, the HTBI primer set was used. TCRdb recomputed calls from the multiplex PCR reads with MiXCR, one row per CDR3 protein. The repertoire holds under 350,000 distinct CDR3 sequences, with under 25% as singletons. Patients with uncontrolled infections, other autoimmune diseases, pregnancy or lactation were excluded. Orbital computed tomography and thyroid ultrasound, together with serum TRAb and thyroxine and clinical symptoms, were used for diagnoses. The sample is drawn from a study of T cells in Graves' hyperthyroidism and ophthalmopathy. Study information: Prior to any treatment, at the point of initial diagnosis, peripheral blood was collected.

Per the germline V gene, CDR1 is WNHNN and CDR2 is SYGVQD (reference sequence). With V trimmed by 11 bases and J by 2 bases, 9 bases remained unmatched. This CDR3 has 14 residues. Study-wide findings and caveats: Most clonotypes expanded in the thyroid (above 0.001) were also present in blood.

The TCR sequence derives from a woman between 45 and 65 years old with Graves' hyperthyroidism. The sequencing sample was made of blood. The chain has TRBV10-1 and TRBJ1-3; 7 bases align to TRBD1. The CDR3 nucleotides are TGCGCCCATAGTGACAGGGAGGCTGGAAACACCATATATTTT. Its protein is CAHSDREAGNTIYF.